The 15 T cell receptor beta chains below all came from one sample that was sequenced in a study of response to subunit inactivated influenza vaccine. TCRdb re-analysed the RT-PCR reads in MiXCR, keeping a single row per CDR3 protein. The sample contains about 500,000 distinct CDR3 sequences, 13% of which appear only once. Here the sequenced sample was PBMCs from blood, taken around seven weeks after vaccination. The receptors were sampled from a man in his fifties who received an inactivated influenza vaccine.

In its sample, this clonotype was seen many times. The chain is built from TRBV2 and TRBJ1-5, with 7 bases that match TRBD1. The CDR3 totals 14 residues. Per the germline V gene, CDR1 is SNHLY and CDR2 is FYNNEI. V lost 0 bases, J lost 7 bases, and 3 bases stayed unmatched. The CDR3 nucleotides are TGTGCCAGCAGTGAAGCACAGGGGCCCCAGCCCCAGCATTTT. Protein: CASSEAQGPQPQHF.

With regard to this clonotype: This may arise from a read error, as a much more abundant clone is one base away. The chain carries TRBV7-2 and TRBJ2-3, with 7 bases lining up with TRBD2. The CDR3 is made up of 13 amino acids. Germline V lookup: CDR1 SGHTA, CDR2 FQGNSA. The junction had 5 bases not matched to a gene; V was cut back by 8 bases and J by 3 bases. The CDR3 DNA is TGTGCCAGCGGACTAGTGGGAACAGATACGCAGTATTTT. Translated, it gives CASGLVGTDTQYF.

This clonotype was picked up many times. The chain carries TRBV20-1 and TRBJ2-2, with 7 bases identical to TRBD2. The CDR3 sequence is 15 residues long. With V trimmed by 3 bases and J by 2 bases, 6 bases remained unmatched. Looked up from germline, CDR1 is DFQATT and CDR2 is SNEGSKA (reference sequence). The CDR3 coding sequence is TGCAGTGCTAGCGGTGCTAGCGGAAACACCGGGGAGCTGTTTTTT. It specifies CSASGASGNTGELFF.

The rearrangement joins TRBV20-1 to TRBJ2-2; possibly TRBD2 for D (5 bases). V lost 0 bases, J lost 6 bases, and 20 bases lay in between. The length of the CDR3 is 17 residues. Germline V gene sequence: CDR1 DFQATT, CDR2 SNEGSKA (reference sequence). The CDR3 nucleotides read TGCAGTGCTAGAGATCGTTCCGGGTCGGTGAGGGCCGGGGAGCTGTTTTTT. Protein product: CSARDRSGSVRAGELFF.

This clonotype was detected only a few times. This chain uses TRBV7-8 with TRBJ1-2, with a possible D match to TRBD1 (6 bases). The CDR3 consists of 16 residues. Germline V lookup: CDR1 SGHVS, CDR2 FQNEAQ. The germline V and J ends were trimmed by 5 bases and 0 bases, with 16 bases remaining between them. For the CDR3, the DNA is TGTGCCAGCAGCACGCTACAGGGATTAGCTAACTATGGCTACACCTTC. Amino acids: CASSTLQGLANYGYTF.

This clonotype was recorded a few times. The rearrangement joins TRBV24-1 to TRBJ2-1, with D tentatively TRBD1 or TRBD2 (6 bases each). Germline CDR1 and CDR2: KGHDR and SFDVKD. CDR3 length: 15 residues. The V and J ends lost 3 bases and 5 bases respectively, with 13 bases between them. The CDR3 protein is CATSDPPGGHNEQFF. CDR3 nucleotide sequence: TGTGCCACCAGTGATCCCCCCGGGGGCCACAATGAGCAGTTCTTC.

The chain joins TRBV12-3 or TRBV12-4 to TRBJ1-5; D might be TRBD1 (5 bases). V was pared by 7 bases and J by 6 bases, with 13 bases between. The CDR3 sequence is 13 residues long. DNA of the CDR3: TGTGCCAGCATGTGGGGCAGACGTCAGCCCCAGCATTTT. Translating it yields CASMWGRRQPQHF.

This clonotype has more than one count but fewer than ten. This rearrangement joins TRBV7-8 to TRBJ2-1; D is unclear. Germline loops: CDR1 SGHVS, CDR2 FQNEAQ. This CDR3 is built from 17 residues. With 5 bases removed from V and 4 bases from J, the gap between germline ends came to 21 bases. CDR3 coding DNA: TGTGCCAGCAGCCCCAATTGGCTAGTTAGTATTTACAATGAGCAGTTCTTC. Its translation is CASSPNWLVSIYNEQFF.

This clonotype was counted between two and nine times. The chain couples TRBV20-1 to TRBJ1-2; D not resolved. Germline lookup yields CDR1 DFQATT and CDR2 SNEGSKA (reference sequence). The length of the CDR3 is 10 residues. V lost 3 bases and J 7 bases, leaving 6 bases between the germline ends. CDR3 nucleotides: TGCAGTGCTAGGTCCGGTGGCTACACCTTC. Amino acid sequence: CSARSGGYTF.

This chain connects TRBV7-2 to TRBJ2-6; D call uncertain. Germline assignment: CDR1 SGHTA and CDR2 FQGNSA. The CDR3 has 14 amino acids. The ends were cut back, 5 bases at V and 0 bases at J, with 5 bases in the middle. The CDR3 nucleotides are TGTGCCAGCAGCATCTACTCTGGGGCCAACGTCCTGACTTTC. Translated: CASSIYSGANVLTF.

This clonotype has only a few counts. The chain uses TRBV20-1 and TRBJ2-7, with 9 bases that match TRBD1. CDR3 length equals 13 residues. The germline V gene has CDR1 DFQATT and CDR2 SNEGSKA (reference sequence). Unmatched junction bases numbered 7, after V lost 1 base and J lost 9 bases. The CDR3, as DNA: TGCAGTGCTAGAGCCGGGACAGGGCGTTGGCAGTACTTC. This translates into CSARAGTGRWQYF.

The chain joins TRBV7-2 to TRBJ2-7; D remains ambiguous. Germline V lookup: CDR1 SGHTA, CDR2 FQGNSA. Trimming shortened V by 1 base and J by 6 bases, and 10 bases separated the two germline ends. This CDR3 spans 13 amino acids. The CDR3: CASSLVGNREQYF. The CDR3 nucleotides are TGTGCCAGCAGCTTAGTTGGCAACCGCGAGCAGTACTTC. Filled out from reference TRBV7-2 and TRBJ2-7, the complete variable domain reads GAGVSQSPSNKVTEKGKDVELRCDPISGHTALYWYRQSLGQGLEFLIYFQGNSAPDKSGLPSDRFSAERTGGSVSTLTIQRTQQEDSAVYLCASSLVGNREQYFGPGTRLTVT.

CDR3 sequence reads: CASTTDSSKFKQYF. The CDR3 DNA is TGTGCCAGCACTACAGACTCCTCTAAATTCAAGCAGTACTTC. The chain couples TRBV12-3 or TRBV12-4 to TRBJ2-7; D unclear. The V end lost 7 bases, the J end lost 8 bases, and 21 bases lay between the germline ends. CDR3 length equals 14 residues.

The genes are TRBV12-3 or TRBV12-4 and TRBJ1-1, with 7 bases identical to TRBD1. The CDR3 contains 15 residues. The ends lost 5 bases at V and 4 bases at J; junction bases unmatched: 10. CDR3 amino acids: CASSQRTGTLTEAFF. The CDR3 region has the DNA TGTGCCAGCAGTCAGCGGACAGGCACGCTCACTGAAGCTTTCTTT.

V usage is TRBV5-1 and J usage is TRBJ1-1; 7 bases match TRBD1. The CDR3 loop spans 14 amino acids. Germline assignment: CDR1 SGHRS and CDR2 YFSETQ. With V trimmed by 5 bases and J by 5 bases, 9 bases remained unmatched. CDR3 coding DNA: TGCGCCAGCAGACCGAGAGGGGGCTCGACTGAAGCTTTCTTT. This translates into CASRPRGGSTEAFF.